This passage covers 13 T cell receptor beta chains from one sample sequenced in a study of blood T cell repertoires in COVID-19. Measured with immunoSEQ multiplex PCR; TCRdb has only the in-frame clones, and not every one. This table has over 150,000 clones, around 83% appearing once. The material sequenced was peripheral blood. These receptor sequences come from a human donor in a cohort sampled during active COVID-19.

This clone was detected a few times. The rearrangement uses TRBV11-2 and TRBJ2-7; TRBD1 is a possible D gene (6 bases). V was pared by 0 bases and J by 7 bases, with 19 bases between. This CDR3 is built from 16 residues. Germline V lookup: CDR1 SGHAT, CDR2 FQNNGV. Written as DNA, the CDR3 is TGTGCCAGCAGCTTAGATCAGGGTGTGCAGGGGAGAGAGCAGTACTTC. Encoded protein: CASSLDQGVQGREQYF.

This clone occurred a few times. The gene calls are TRBV24-1 and TRBJ2-3; 13 bases align to TRBD2. The CDR3 runs 17 residues. Germline V gene data show CDR1 as KGHDR and CDR2 as SFDVKD. The V segment lost 4 bases and the J segment 2 bases; nucleotides outside the gene matches: 5. For the CDR3, the DNA is TGTGCCACCAGTGAAAGGACTAGCGGGAGACTCACAGATACGCAGTATTTT. Protein product: CATSERTSGRLTDTQYF.

This chain joins TRBV19 and TRBJ2-7; perhaps TRBD2 as D (6 bases). Trimming stripped 4 bases from V and 3 bases from J, with 16 bases between. CDR1 LNHDA and CDR2 SQIVND come from the germline V gene (reference sequence). The CDR3 has 15 residues. Here the CDR3 reads CASSTQGGSYYEQYF. In DNA form, the CDR3 reads TGTGCCAGTAGTACTCAGGGAGGATCTTACTACGAGCAGTACTTC. The full variable domain, with the rest looked up from reference TRBV19 and TRBJ2-7, is DGGITQSPKYLFRKEGQNVTLSCEQNLNHDAMYWYRQDPGQGLRLIYYSQIVNDFQKGDIAEGYSVSREKKESFPLTVTSAQKNPTAFYLCASSTQGGSYYEQYFGPGTRLTVT.

This clone showed up just a few times. The chain carries TRBV7-2 and TRBJ2-7; a possible D gene is TRBD2 (5 bases). CDR1 is SGHTA, CDR2 FQGNSA, per germline. V was shortened by 1 base and J by 1 base, with 8 bases between the two germline ends. The CDR3 loop spans 14 amino acids. CDR3 coding DNA: TGTGCCAGCAGCTTAGGTCGGGGATCCTACGAGCAGTACTTC. This gives the protein CASSLGRGSYEQYF.

The chain uses TRBV27 and TRBJ2-3, with D hard to call. The CDR3 is 15 residues long. CDR1 MNHEY and CDR2 SMNVEV come from the germline V gene (reference sequence). Trimming stripped 3 bases from V and 0 bases from J, with 10 bases between. The CDR3 region is CASSFAYSSTDTQYF. The CDR3 DNA sequence: TGTGCCAGCAGTTTCGCTTACTCTAGCACAGATACGCAGTATTTT.

This clone was observed a few times. This CDR3 is also generated by other DNA sequences in the sample. The rearrangement joins TRBV2 to TRBJ1-5; D gene ambiguous. The CDR3 contains 13 residues. Deletions cut 5 bases from V and 2 bases from J, with 7 bases between. Germline V lookup: CDR1 SNHLY, CDR2 FYNNEI. CDR3 coding DNA: TGTGCCAGCAGTCGGGAGGGCAATCAGCCCCAGCATTTT. Amino acid sequence: CASSREGNQPQHF.

At least ten counts were recorded for this clone. The chain couples TRBV25-1 to TRBJ1-4; D perhaps matches TRBD1 (5 bases). The germline V gene encodes CDR1 MGHDK and CDR2 SYGVNS. V shed 6 bases and J shed 0 bases, with 14 bases lying between them. There are 16 residues in the CDR3. The CDR3 DNA reads TGTGCCAGCAGCTTCGGGGGGACCACAACTAATGAAAAACTGTTTTTT. Translated: CASSFGGTTTNEKLFF.

The V call is TRBV18, the J call TRBJ2-7, with TRBD2 identical over 11 bases. There are 15 residues in the CDR3. Germline lookup yields CDR1 KGHSH and CDR2 LQKENI. The V gene end was trimmed by 6 bases and the J gene end by 0 bases; junction bases not matched to a gene: 4. CDR3 amino acids: CASSPGLADSYEQYF. The CDR3 DNA follows: TGTGCCAGCTCCCCGGGACTAGCGGACTCCTACGAGCAGTACTTC.

This clone has a single count. The rearrangement uses TRBV6-2 or TRBV6-3 and TRBJ2-7; 7 bases align to TRBD2. The CDR3 spans 15 residues. CDR1 and CDR2 (germline): MNHEY, SVGEGT. Germline trimming cut 2 bases from V and 2 bases from J; bases unmatched to any gene: 6. The CDR3, as DNA: TGTGCCAGCAGTTACCCGGAGCGGGGAACCTACGAGCAGTACTTC. This sequence encodes CASSYPERGTYEQYF.

The genes are TRBV7-8 and TRBJ1-1; possibly TRBD1 for D (5 bases). CDR1 SGHVS and CDR2 FQNEAQ come from the germline V gene. The CDR3 loop spans 13 amino acids. V lost 6 bases and J 13 bases, leaving 21 bases between the germline ends. DNA of the CDR3: TGTGCCAGCAGTCAAGACAGCTACAGACGAGGTTTCTTT. This sequence encodes CASSQDSYRRGFF.

The rearrangement joins TRBV6-1 to TRBJ1-2; the D is unclear. Looked up from germline, CDR1 is MNHNS and CDR2 is SASEGT. The CDR3 covers 16 residues. Trimming stripped 2 bases from V and 1 base from J, with 14 bases between. The CDR3 DNA reads TGTGCCAGCAGTGAATGGGAATTCGGGGTTAACTATGGCTACACCTTC. This gives the protein CASSEWEFGVNYGYTF.

In nucleotides, the CDR3 is TGTGCCAGCAGTGGACAGGGGGCGTGGAACTCTGCTGAAGCTTTCTTT. It yields the protein CASSGQGAWNSAEAFF. The gene calls are TRBV6-1 and TRBJ1-1; 10 bases are shared with TRBD1. This CDR3 has 16 amino acids. V trimming: 4 bases; J trimming: 6 bases; junction bases outside the gene matches: 11. Germline CDR1 and CDR2: MNHNS and SASEGT.

This clone came up a few times. This chain links TRBV11-2 with TRBJ1-3, with D possibly matching TRBD1 (5 bases). The ends were cut back, 3 bases at V and 4 bases at J, with 10 bases in the middle. There are 14 residues in the CDR3. Germline CDR1 reads SGHAT; CDR2 reads FQNNGV. This CDR3 reads CASSLMGQGNTIYF. Here the CDR3 DNA reads TGTGCCAGCAGCTTGATGGGGCAGGGAAACACCATATATTTT.